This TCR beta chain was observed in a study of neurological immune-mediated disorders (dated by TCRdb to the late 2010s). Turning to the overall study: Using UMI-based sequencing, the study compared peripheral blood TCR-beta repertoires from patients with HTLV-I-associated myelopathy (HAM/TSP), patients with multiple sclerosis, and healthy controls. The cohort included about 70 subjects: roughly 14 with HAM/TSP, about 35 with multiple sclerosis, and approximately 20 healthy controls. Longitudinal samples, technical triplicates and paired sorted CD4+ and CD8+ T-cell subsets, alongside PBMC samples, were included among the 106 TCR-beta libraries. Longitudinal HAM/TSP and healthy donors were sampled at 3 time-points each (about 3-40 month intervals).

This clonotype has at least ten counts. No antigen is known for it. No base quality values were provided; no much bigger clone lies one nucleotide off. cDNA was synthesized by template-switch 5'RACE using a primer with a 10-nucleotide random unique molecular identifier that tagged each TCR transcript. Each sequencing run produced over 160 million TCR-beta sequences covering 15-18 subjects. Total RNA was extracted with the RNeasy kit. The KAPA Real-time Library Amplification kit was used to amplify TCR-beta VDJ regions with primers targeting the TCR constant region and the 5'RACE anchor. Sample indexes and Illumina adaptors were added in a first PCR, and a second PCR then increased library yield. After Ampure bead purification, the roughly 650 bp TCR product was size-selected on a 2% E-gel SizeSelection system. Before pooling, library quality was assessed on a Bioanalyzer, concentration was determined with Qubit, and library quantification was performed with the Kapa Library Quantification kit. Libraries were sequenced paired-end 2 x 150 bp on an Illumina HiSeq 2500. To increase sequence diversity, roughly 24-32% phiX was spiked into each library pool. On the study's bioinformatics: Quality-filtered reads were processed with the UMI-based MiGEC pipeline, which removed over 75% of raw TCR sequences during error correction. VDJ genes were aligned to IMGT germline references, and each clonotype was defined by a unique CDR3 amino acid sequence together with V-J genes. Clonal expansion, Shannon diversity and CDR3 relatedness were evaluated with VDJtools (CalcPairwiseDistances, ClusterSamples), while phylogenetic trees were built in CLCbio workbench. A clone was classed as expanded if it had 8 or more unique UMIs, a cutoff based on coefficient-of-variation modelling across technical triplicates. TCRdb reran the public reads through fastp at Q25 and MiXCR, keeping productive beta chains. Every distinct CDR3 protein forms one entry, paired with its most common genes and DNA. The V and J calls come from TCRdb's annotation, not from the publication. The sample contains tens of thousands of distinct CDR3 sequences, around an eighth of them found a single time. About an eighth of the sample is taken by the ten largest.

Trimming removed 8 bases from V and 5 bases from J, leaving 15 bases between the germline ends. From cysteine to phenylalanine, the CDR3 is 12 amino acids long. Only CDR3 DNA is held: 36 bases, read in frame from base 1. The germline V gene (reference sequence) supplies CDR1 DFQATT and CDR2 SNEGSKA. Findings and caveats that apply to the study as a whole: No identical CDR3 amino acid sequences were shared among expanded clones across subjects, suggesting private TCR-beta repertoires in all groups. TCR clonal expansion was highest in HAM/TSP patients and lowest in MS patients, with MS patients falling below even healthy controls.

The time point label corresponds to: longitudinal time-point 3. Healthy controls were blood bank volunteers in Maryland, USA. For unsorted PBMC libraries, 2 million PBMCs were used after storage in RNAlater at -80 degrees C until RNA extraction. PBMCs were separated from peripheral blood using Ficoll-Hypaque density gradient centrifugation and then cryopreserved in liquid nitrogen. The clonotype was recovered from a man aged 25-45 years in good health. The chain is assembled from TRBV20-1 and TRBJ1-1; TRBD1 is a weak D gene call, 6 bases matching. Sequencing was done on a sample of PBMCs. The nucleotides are TGCAGTCCCCGAAGGGGGATGACTGAAGCTTTCTTT. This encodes CSPRRGMTEAFF.